This is a list of T cell receptor beta chains from one sample in a study of CD8+ T cells in alopecia areata. Profiled with immunoSEQ multiplex PCR; TCRdb holds only in-frame clones, not every one. The sample yields around 82,000 clones, approximately 50% seen once. Specimen: NKG2D-high CD8+ T cells sorted from blood. These receptors were obtained from a human donor with alopecia areata. Each CDR3 is given with its conserved first and last residue. A D gene is named only where the DNA matches it firmly. Clone size is not always given. Where it is, it says once, few, many or a class for expanded clones.

J: TRBJ1-1
size: few
V: TRBV7-9
D: NA
DNA: TGTGCCAGCAGTCGAAACACTGAAGCTTTCTTT
CDR3: CASSRNTEAFF

J: TRBJ2-1
size: few
V: TRBV7-9
D: NA
DNA: TGTGCCAGCAGCAATGGGGGAAACAATGAGCAGTTCTTC
CDR3: CASSNGGNNEQFF

J: TRBJ2-3
size: few
V: TRBV28
D: TRBD2
DNA: TGTGCCAGCAGTGCTCGAGGTGTAGCGGGAGGACCAGATACGCAGTATTTT
CDR3: CASSARGVAGGPDTQYF

J: TRBJ2-7
size: NA
V: TRBV28
D: TRBD1
DNA: TGTGCCAGCAGGCTCACAGGGGGCCACGAGCAGTACTTC
CDR3: CASRLTGGHEQYF

J: TRBJ1-1
size: few
V: TRBV2
D: NA
DNA: TGTGCCAGCAGTAATACAGGTGGAGCTTTCTTT
CDR3: CASSNTGGAFF

J: TRBJ2-1
size: NA
V: TRBV6-6
D: NA
DNA: TGTGCCAGCACCCAAAGGGGTGAGCAGTTCTTC
CDR3: CASTQRGEQFF

J: TRBJ2-3
size: NA
V: TRBV27
D: NA
DNA: TGTGCCAGCAGTTTAATGTCGGAGCAAGATACGCAGTATTTT
CDR3: CASSLMSEQDTQYF

J: TRBJ2-2
size: few
V: TRBV23-1
D: NA
DNA: TGCGCCAGCAGGCTCACGGGTATCACCGGGGAGCTGTTTTTT
CDR3: CASRLTGITGELFF

J: TRBJ2-3
size: NA
V: TRBV7-7
D: NA
DNA: TGTGCTAGCAGCTTAGCGCGGAGTGATACGCAGTATTTT
CDR3: CASSLARSDTQYF

J: TRBJ2-7
size: few
V: TRBV4-1
D: NA
DNA: TGCGCCAGCAGCCCGGGGGAGTACGAGCAGTACTTC
CDR3: CASSPGEYEQYF

J: TRBJ2-5
size: NA
V: TRBV4-1
D: NA
DNA: TGCGCCAGCAGCCAAGAGGTCGGGGACCAGTACTTC
CDR3: CASSQEVGDQYF

J: TRBJ1-2
size: NA
V: TRBV7-9
D: NA
DNA: TGTGCCAGCAGCTTAGGCATGGGACACCCATATGGCTACACCTTC
CDR3: CASSLGMGHPYGYTF

J: TRBJ2-7
size: NA
V: TRBV29-1
D: NA
DNA: TGCAGCGTGGAGGGACAGGCGGGGGAATACGAGCAGTACTTC
CDR3: CSVEGQAGEYEQYF

J: TRBJ2-7
size: NA
V: TRBV29-1
D: NA
DNA: TGCAGCGTTACGGACCCGAGCTCCTACGAGCAGTACTTC
CDR3: CSVTDPSSYEQYF

J: TRBJ2-7
size: NA
V: TRBV4-3
D: NA
DNA: TGCGCCAGCAGCCAGTACACGGAAGGGGGCTACGAGCAGTACTTC
CDR3: CASSQYTEGGYEQYF

J: TRBJ2-3
size: NA
V: TRBV27
D: TRBD2
DNA: TGTGCCAGCAGTTTGGGTGCCGGACTAGGCACAGATACGCAGTATTTT
CDR3: CASSLGAGLGTDTQYF

J: TRBJ2-7
size: NA
V: TRBV27
D: TRBD1
DNA: TGTGCCAGCAGTGACCAGGGACAGGCCATTCGGGAGCAGTACTTC
CDR3: CASSDQGQAIREQYF

J: TRBJ2-1
size: few
V: TRBV6-6
D: NA
DNA: TGTGCCAGCAAGAACGGTGAGCAGTTCTTC
CDR3: CASKNGEQFF

J: TRBJ2-5
size: few
V: TRBV29-1
D: TRBD1
DNA: TGCAGCGTTAATTCTAGGACAGGCTCCTTTTGGGAGACCCAGTACTTC
CDR3: CSVNSRTGSFWETQYF

J: TRBJ2-4
size: NA
V: TRBV11-2
D: NA
DNA: TGTGCCAGCAGCCACCTGGCGGGTGGGGATTTTGCCAAAAACATTCAGTACTTC
CDR3: CASSHLAGGDFAKNIQYF

J: TRBJ2-7
size: few
V: TRBV7-8
D: TRBD1
DNA: TGTGCCAGCAGTCCCGGTGGGACAGGGGCATACGAGCAGTACTTC
CDR3: CASSPGGTGAYEQYF

J: TRBJ2-1
size: many
V: TRBV19
D: NA
DNA: TGTGCCAGTAGTATCGGGGCGGATGAGCAGTTCTTC
CDR3: CASSIGADEQFF

J: TRBJ1-1
size: NA
V: TRBV7-9
D: TRBD1
DNA: TGTGCCAGCAGACAACTCGGGACAGGGGGTGACACTGAAGCTTTCTTT
CDR3: CASRQLGTGGDTEAFF

J: TRBJ2-7
size: NA
V: TRBV2
D: TRBD1
DNA: TGTGCCAGCGGACAGGGCTCCGAGCAGTACTTC
CDR3: CASGQGSEQYF

J: TRBJ1-3
size: NA
V: TRBV5-1
D: TRBD1
DNA: TGCGCCAGCAGCCTGGGGACAGACTCTGGAAACACCATATATTTT
CDR3: CASSLGTDSGNTIYF

J: TRBJ2-5
size: NA
V: TRBV11-2
D: NA
DNA: TGTGCCAGCAGCCCAGCGGTACTGGAGACCCAGTACTTC
CDR3: CASSPAVLETQYF

J: TRBJ1-2
size: NA
V: TRBV30
D: NA
DNA: TGTGCCTGGAGTGTATCCGGGGATTTCACCTTC
CDR3: CAWSVSGDFTF

J: TRBJ2-7
size: few
V: TRBV29-1
D: NA
DNA: TGCAGCGTTGAAGGATTATCGGGGGACTCCTACGAGCAGTACTTC
CDR3: CSVEGLSGDSYEQYF

J: TRBJ1-2
size: NA
V: TRBV7-9
D: NA
DNA: TGTGCCAGCAGCCGCGACCTAGGGGATGGCTACACCTTC
CDR3: CASSRDLGDGYTF

J: TRBJ2-7
size: NA
V: TRBV27
D: NA
DNA: TGTGCCAGCAGTCTCTCCTACGAGCAGTACTTC
CDR3: CASSLSYEQYF

J: TRBJ2-1
size: NA
V: TRBV2
D: NA
DNA: TGTGCCAGCAGTGGTGGCCACACCCCAGACTACAATGAGCAGTTCTTC
CDR3: CASSGGHTPDYNEQFF

J: TRBJ2-7
size: once
V: TRBV2
D: TRBD2
DNA: TGTGCCAGCAGTGCACCGGGACTAGTCTCCGAGCAGTACTTC
CDR3: CASSAPGLVSEQYF

J: TRBJ2-6
size: NA
V: TRBV5-1
D: NA
DNA: TGCGCCAGCAGCCCCCCACCCTACTCTGGGGCCAACGTCCTGACTTTC
CDR3: CASSPPPYSGANVLTF

J: TRBJ2-1
size: few
V: TRBV7-9
D: TRBD2
DNA: TGTGCCAGCACTGGAGGTAGCGGGGTTCGGGAGCAGTTCTTC
CDR3: CASTGGSGVREQFF

J: TRBJ1-6
size: NA
V: TRBV29-1
D: NA
DNA: TGCAGCGTGGCCCAGACACACTCCTATAATTCACCCCTCCACTTT
CDR3: CSVAQTHSYNSPLHF

J: TRBJ2-7
size: NA
V: TRBV29-1
D: NA
DNA: TGCAGCGTTTCAGGGAACTACGAGCAGTACTTC
CDR3: CSVSGNYEQYF

J: TRBJ2-2
size: NA
V: TRBV5-1
D: NA
DNA: TGCGCCAGCAGCTTTTCGGAGGCCGGGGAGCTGTTTTTT
CDR3: CASSFSEAGELFF

J: TRBJ2-7
size: NA
V: TRBV27
D: TRBD1
DNA: TGTGCCAGCAGTGCTCGACAGGGTATCTACGAGCAGTACTTC
CDR3: CASSARQGIYEQYF

J: TRBJ2-5
size: few
V: TRBV7-9
D: NA
DNA: TGTGCACTCAGCGGAGGGGGGACCAAGGAGACCCAGTACTTC
CDR3: CALSGGGTKETQYF

J: TRBJ2-7
size: few
V: TRBV2
D: NA
DNA: TGTGCCAGCAGTGAGAGCAGCGACTACGAGCAGTACTTC
CDR3: CASSESSDYEQYF

J: TRBJ2-4
size: NA
V: TRBV2
D: NA
DNA: TGTGCCAGCAGTGCCCAGACTACAAACATTCAGTACTTC
CDR3: CASSAQTTNIQYF

J: TRBJ2-1
size: NA
V: TRBV6-5
D: NA
DNA: TGTGCCAGCAGTCCCACGGTGGGCTACAATGAGCAGTTCTTC
CDR3: CASSPTVGYNEQFF